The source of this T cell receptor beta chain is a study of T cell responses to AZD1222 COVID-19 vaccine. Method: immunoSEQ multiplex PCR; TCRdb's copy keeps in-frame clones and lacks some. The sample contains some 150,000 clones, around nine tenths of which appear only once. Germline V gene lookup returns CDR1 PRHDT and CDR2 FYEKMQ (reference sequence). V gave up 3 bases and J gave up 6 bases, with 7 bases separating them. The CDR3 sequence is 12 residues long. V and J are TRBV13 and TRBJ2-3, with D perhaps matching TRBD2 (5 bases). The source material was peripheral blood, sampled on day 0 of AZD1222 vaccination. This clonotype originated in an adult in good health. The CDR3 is CASSFGVDTQYF. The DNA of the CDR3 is TGTGCCAGCAGCTTCGGGGTCGATACGCAGTATTTT.